This TCR beta chain was retrieved from a study of regulatory T cells in long-lasting Graves disease. Study-level information: Disease was considered persistent Graves' disease after over 5 years of antithyroid drugs (with positive TSH receptor antibodies). The study, taken as a whole, reports: Lower TCR diversity characterized persistent Graves' patients relative to newly diagnosed patients.

The TCR beta library used iRepertoire HTBI primers with Arm-PCR amplification of CDR3. Each CDR3 protein gets one entry after TCRdb re-called the multiplex PCR reads with MiXCR. The sample lists about 470,000 distinct CDR3 sequences; 20% to 25% were seen once. The CDR3 contains 13 residues. Looked up from germline, CDR1 is MDHEN and CDR2 is SYDVKM. Between the trimmed V and J ends, which lost 3 bases and 3 bases, there was a span of 8 bases. As for time point: persistent/refractory GD, antithyroid drugs over 5 years with positive TRAb. Construction of the TCR library relied on RNA isolated from PBMCs. Patients with Graves' disease were diagnosed by American Thyroid Association guidelines. A roughly 9-milliliter sample of peripheral blood was drawn into EDTA tubes. This clonotype has a count of ten or more. The antigen is unknown.

Sequenced material: peripheral blood mononuclear cells (PBMCs), taken when the disease was refractory, from a patient treated with antithyroid drugs. This sequence was found in a female donor with Graves disease. J is TRBJ2-5 and V is TRBV28, with D perhaps matching TRBD2 (6 bases). This chain's CDR3 is CASSFGEEETQYF. The CDR3, as DNA: TGTGCCAGCAGTTTTGGGGAGGAAGAGACCCAGTACTTC.